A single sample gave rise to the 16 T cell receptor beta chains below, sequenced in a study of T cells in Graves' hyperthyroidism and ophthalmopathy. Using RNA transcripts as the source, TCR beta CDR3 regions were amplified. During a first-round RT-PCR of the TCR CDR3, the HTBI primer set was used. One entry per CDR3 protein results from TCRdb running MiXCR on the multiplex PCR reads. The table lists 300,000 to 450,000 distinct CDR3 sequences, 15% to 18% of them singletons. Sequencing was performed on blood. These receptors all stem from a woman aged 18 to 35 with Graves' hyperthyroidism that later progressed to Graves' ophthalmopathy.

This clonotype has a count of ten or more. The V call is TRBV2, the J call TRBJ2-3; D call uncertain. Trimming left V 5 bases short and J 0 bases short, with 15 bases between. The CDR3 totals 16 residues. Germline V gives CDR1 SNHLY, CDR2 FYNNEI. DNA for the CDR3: TGTGCCAGCAGTACCCTCACAGCCACCAGCACAGATACGCAGTATTTT. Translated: CASSTLTATSTDTQYF.

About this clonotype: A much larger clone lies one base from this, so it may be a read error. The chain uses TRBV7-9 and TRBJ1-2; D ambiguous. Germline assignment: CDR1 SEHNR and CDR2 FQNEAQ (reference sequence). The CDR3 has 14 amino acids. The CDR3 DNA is TGTTCCAGCAGCTTACCCGACACCCGCTATGGCTACACCTTC. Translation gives CSSSLPDTRYGYTF.

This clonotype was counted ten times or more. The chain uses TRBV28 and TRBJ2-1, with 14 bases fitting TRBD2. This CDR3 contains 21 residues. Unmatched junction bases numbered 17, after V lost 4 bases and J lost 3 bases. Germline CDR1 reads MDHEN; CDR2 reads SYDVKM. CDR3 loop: CASSSTIRTSGRRVGYNEQFF. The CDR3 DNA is TGTGCCAGCAGTTCCACCATAAGGACTAGCGGGAGGAGGGTCGGCTACAATGAGCAGTTCTTC. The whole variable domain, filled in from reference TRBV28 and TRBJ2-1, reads DVKVTQSSRYLVKRTGEKVFLECVQDMDHENMFWYRQDPGLGLRLIYFSYDVKMKEKGDIPEGYSVSREKKERFSLILESASTNQTSMYLCASSSTIRTSGRRVGYNEQFFGPGTRLTVL.

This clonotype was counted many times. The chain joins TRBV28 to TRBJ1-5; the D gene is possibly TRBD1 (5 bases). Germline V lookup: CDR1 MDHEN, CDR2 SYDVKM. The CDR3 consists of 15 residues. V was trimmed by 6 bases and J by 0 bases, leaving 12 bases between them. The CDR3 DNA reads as TGTGCCAGCAGCTCCTGGGGGTCTAGCAATCAGCCCCAGCATTTT. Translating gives CASSSWGSSNQPQHF.

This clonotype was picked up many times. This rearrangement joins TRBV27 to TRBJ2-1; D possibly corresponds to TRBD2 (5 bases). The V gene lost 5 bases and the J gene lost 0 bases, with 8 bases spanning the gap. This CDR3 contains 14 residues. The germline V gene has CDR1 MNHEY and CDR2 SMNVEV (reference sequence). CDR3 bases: TGTGCCAGCAGTACGGGATACTCCTACAATGAGCAGTTCTTC. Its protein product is CASSTGYSYNEQFF.

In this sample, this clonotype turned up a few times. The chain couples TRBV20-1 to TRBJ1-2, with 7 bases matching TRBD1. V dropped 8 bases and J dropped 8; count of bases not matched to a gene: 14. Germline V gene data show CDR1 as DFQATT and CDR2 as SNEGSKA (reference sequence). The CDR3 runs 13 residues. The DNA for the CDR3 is TGCAGTCACCGCGAGGGGGCAGGGCAAGGCTACACCTTC. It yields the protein CSHREGAGQGYTF.

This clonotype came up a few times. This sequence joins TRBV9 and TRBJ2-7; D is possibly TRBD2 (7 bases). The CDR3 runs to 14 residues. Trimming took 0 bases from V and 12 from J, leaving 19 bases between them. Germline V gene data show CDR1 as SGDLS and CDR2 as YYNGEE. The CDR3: CASSVGEAGAKRYF. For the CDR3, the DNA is TGTGCCAGCAGCGTAGGAGAGGCGGGGGCTAAGCGGTACTTC.

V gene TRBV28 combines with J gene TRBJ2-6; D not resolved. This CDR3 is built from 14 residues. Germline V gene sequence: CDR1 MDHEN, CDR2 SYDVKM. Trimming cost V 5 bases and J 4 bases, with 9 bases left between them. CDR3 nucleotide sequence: TGTGCCAGCAGTAAGGGCGCAGGGGCCAACGTCCTGACTTTC. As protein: CASSKGAGANVLTF.

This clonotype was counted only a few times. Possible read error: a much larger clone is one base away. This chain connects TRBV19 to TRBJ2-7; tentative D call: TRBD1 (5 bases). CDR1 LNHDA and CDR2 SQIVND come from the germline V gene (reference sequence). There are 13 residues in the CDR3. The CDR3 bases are TGCGCCAGCAGCAGGGCAAGCTCCTACGAGCAGTACTTC. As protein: CASSRASSYEQYF.

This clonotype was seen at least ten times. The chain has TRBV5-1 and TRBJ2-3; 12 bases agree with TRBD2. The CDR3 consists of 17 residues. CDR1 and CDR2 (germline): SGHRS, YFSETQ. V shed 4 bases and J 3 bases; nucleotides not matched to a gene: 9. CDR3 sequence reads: CASSSRTSGTGTDTQYF. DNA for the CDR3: TGCGCCAGCAGCAGCCGGACTAGCGGGACGGGAACAGATACGCAGTATTTT.

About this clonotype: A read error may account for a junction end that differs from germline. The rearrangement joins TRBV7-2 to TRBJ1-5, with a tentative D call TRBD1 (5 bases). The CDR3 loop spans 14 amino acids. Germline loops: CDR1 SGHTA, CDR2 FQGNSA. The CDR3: CASSYRDSYQSQHF. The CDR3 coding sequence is TGTGCCAGCAGCTATCGGGACTCCTATCAGTCCCAGCATTTT.

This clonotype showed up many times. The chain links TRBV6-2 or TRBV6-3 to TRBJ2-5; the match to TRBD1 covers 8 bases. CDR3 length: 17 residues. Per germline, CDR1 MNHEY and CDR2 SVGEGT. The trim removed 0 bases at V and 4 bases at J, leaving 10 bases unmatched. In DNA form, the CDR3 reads TGTGCCAGCAGTTACTCACGACAGGGGACGGGAAGAGAGACCCAGTACTTC. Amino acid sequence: CASSYSRQGTGRETQYF.

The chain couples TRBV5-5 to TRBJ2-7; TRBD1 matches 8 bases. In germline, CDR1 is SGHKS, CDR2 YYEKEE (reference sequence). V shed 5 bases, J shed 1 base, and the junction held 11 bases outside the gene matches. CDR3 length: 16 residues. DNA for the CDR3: TGTGCCAGCAGTTCCCGCCGGGACAGGTATTCCTACGAGCAGTACTTC. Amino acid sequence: CASSSRRDRYSYEQYF.

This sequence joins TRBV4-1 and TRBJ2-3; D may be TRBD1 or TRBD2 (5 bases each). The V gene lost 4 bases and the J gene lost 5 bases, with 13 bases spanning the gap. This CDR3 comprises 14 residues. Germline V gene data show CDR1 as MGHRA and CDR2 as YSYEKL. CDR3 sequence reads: CASSPGPQEDTQYF. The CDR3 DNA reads TGCGCCAGCAGCCCGGGGCCCCAAGAAGATACGCAGTATTTT.

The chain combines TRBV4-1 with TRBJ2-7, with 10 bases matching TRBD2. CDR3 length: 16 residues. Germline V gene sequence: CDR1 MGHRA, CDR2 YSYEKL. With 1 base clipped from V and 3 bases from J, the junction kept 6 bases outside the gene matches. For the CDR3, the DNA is TGCGCCAGCAGCCAAGGGACTAGCGGTTTATACTACGAGCAGTACTTC. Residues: CASSQGTSGLYYEQYF.

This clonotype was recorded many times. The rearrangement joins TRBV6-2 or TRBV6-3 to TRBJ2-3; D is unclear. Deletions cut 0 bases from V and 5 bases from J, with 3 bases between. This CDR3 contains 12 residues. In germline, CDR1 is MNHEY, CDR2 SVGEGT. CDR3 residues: CASSYSQDTQYF. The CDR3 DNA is TGTGCCAGCAGTTACTCCCAAGATACGCAGTATTTT.